This TCR beta chain was sequenced in a study of CD8 T cells in ankylosing spondylitis. Study results and caveats: In reactive arthritis synovial fluid and blood, some motif variants had been reported before. The authors found the disease-linked clones to be CD8+ and relatively rare in peripheral blood. There was a TCR beta motif, made of several highly homologous variants, that appeared characteristic of ankylosing spondylitis blood. There was reportedly significant enrichment of clones that were disease-linked in matched ankylosing spondylitis synovial fluid.

With regard to this clonotype: No antigen is known for it.

Quantitative 5'-RACE with molecular barcodes produced the TCR beta libraries. TCRdb re-derived calls from the 5' RACE reads in MiXCR, one entry per CDR3 protein. The data contain hundreds of thousands of distinct CDR3 sequences, roughly 18% of them seen just once; the ten biggest clones take up approximately 1%. The CDR3 has 15 residues. V trimming: 3 bases; J trimming: 4 bases; junction bases outside the gene matches: 8. CDR1 and CDR2 from the germline V gene are DFQATT and SNEGSKA (reference sequence). The sample comprised blood, either unsorted or a sorted T cell fraction (not recorded which). The rearrangement links TRBV20-1 to TRBJ2-7; 11 nucleotides agree with TRBD2. This TCR derives from a male donor with ankylosing spondylitis. The CDR3 region is CSASSSGRAGYEQYF. CDR3 coding DNA: TGCAGTGCTAGTAGTAGCGGGAGGGCCGGGTACGAGCAGTACTTC.